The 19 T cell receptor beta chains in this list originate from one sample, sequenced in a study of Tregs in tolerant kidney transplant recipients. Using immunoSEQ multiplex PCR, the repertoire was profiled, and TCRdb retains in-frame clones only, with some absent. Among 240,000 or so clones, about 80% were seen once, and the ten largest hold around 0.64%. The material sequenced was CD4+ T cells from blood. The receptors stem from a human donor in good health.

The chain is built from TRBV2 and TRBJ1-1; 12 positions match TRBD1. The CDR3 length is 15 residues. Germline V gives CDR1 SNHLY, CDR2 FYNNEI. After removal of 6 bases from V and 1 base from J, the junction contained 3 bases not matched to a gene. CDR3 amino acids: CASRGQGARNTEAFF. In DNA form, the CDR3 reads TGTGCCAGCAGGGGACAGGGGGCTCGGAACACTGAAGCTTTCTTT.

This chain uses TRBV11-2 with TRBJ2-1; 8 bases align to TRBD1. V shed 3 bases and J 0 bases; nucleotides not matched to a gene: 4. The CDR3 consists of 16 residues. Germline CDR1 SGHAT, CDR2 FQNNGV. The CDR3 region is CASSFQGASSYNEQFF. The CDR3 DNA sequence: TGTGCCAGCAGCTTCCAGGGGGCCAGCTCCTACAATGAGCAGTTCTTC.

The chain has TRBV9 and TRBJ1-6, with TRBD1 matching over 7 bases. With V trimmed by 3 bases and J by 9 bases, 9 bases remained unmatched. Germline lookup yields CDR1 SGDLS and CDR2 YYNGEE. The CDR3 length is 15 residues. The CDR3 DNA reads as TGTGCCAGCAGCGACCTACAGGGGCCGGCTTCACCCCTCCACTTT. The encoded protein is CASSDLQGPASPLHF.

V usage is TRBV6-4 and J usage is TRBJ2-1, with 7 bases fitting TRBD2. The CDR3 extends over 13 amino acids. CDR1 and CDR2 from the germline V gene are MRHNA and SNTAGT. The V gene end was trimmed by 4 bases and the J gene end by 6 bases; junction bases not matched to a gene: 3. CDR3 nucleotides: TGTGCCAGCAGTGGGGAGCGGGGCAATGAGCAGTTCTTC. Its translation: CASSGERGNEQFF.

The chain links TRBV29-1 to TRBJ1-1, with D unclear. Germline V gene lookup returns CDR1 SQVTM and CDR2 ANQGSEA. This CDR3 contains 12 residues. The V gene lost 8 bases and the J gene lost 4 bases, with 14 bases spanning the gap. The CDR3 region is CSSAGGTTEAFF. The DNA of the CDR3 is TGCAGCTCGGCCGGCGGCACCACTGAAGCTTTCTTT.

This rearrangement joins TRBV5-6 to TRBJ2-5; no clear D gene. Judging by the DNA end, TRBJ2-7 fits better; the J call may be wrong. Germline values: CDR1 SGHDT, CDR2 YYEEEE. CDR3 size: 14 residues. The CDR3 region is CASSHPRAYYEQYF. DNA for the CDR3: TGTGCCAGCAGCCACCCTAGGGCTTACTACGAGCAGTACTTC.

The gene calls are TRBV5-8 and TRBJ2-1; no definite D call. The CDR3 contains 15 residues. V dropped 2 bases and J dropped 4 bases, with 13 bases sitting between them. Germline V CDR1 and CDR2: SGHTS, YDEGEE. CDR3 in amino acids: CASSFGTLAYNEQFF. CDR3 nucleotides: TGTGCCAGCAGCTTTGGTACCCTCGCGTACAATGAGCAGTTCTTC.

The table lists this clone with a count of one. The CDR3 DNA is TGTGCCAGCAGCTTAGGGGGACTAGCGGGAAACGAGCAGTACTTC. It is translated as CASSLGGLAGNEQYF. This sequence joins TRBV5-4 and TRBJ2-7, with TRBD2 matching over 13 bases. Germline assignment: CDR1 SGHNT and CDR2 YYREEE (reference sequence). The CDR3 runs 15 residues. V dropped 2 bases and J dropped 5; count of bases not matched to a gene: 4.

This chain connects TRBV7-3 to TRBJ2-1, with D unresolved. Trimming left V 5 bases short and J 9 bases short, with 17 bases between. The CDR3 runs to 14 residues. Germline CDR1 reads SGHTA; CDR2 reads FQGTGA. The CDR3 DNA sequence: TGTGCCAGCAGCCCTATTTCCCGGGCAAGTGAGCAGTTCTTC. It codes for CASSPISRASEQFF.

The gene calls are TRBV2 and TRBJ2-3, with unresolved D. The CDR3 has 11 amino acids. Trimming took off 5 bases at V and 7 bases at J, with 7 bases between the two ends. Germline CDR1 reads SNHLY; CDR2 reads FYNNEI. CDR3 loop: CASSWANTQYF. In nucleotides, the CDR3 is TGTGCCAGCAGTTGGGCTAATACGCAGTATTTT.

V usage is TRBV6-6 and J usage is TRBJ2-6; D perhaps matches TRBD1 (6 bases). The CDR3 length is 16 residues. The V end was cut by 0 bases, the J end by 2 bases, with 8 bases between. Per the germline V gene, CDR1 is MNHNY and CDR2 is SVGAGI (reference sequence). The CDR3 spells CASSYSRGPGANVLTF. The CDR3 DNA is TGTGCCAGCAGTTACTCCAGGGGTCCTGGGGCCAACGTCCTGACTTTC.

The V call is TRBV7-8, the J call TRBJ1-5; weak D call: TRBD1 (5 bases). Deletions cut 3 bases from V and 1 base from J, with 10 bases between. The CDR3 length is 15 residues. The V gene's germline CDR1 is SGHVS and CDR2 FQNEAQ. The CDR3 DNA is TGTGCCAGCAGCTTGGGATCAGGGAGCAATCAGCCCCAGCATTTT. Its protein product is CASSLGSGSNQPQHF.

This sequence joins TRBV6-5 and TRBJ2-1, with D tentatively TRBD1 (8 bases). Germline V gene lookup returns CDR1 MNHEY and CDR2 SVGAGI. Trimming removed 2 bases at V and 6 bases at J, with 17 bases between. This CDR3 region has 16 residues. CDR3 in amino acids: CASSYAQGAGANEQFF. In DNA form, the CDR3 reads TGTGCCAGCAGTTACGCTCAGGGGGCGGGGGCCAATGAGCAGTTCTTC.

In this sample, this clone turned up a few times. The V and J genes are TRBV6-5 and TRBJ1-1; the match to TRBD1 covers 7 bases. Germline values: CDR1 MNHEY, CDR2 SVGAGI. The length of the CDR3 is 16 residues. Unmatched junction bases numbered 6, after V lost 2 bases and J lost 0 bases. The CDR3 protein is CASSYGRGRMNTEAFF. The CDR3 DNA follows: TGTGCCAGCAGTTACGGGAGGGGGCGCATGAACACTGAAGCTTTCTTT.

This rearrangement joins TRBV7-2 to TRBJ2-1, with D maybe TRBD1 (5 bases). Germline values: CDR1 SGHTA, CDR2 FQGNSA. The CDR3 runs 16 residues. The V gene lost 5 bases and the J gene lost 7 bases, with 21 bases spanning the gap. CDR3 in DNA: TGTGCCAGCAGCCCCCTCAGTCTAGGGGTGGGAAATGAGCAGTTCTTC. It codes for CASSPLSLGVGNEQFF.

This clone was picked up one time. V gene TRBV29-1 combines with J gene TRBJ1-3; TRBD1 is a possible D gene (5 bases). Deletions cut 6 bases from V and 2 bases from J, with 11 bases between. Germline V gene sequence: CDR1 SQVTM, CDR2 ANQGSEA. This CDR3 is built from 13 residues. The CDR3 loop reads CSVQVGAGNTIYF. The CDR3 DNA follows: TGCAGCGTCCAGGTGGGGGCTGGAAACACCATATATTTT.

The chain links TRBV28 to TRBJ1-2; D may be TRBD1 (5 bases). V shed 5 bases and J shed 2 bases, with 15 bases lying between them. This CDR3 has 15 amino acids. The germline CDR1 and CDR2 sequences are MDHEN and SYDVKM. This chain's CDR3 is CASSPPGGVNYGYTF. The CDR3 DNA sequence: TGTGCCAGCAGTCCCCCCGGGGGGGTAAACTATGGCTACACCTTC.

CDR3 sequence: CASRTGTLYEQYF. Written as DNA, the CDR3 is TGTGCCAGCCGTACTGGGACTCTCTACGAGCAGTACTTC. J is TRBJ2-7 and V is TRBV28; tentative D call: TRBD2 (6 bases). The germline gives CDR1 MDHEN, CDR2 SYDVKM. V was pared by 8 bases and J by 3 bases, with 14 bases between. This CDR3 comprises 13 residues.

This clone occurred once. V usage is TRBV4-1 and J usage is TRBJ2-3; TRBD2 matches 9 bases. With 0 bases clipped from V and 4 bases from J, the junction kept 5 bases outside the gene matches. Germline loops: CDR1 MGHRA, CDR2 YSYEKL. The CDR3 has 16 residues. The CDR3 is CASSQDWGLAADTQYF. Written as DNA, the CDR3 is TGCGCCAGCAGCCAAGATTGGGGACTAGCTGCAGATACGCAGTATTTT.